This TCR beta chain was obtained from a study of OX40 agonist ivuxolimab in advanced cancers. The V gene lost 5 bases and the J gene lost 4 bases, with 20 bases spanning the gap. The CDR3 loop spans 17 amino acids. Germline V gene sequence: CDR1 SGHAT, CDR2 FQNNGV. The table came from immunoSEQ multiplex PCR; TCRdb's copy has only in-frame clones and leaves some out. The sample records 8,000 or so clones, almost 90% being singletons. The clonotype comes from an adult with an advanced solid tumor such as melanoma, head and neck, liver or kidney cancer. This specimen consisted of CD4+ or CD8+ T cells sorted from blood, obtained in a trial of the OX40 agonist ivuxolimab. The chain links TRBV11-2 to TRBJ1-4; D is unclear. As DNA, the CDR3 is TGTGCCAGCAGCCCCGAAGGGCCTCACGCGGATAATGAAAAACTGTTTTTT. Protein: CASSPEGPHADNEKLFF. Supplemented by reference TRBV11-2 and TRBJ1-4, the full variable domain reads EAGVAQSPRYKIIEKRQSVAFWCNPISGHATLYWYQQILGQGPKLLIQFQNNGVVDDSQLPKDRFSAERLKGVDSTLKIQPAKLEDSAVYLCASSPEGPHADNEKLFFGSGTQLSVL.